The 14 T cell receptor beta chains reported below all come from one sample, sequenced in a study of control samples from healthy donors and cancer patients (dated by TCRdb to 2019 to 2021). The receptor library was made with the immunoSEQ multiplex PCR assay. TCRdb took over this immuneACCESS table, retaining in-frame rearrangements with V and J assigned. Such tables are incomplete; in checked studies, under half of the missing clones stem from an unresolved V gene, and the remainder is unexplained. For this sample, the table gives about 210,000 clones. In total, the top ten clones hold about 2.2% of the sample. Sequenced sample: blood. The receptors derive from a woman aged 25 to 39 in good health.

V usage is TRBV5-1 and J usage is TRBJ1-1; D is undetermined. The CDR3 has 16 residues. Germline V gives CDR1 SGHRS, CDR2 YFSETQ. Trimming cost V 4 bases and J 1 base, with 17 bases left between them. CDR3: CASSQFPGGGNTEAFF. For the CDR3, the DNA is TGCGCCAGCAGCCAATTTCCGGGTGGAGGGAACACTGAAGCTTTCTTT.

The chain joins TRBV10-1 to TRBJ2-1; D possibly uses TRBD1 or TRBD2 (5 bases each). The CDR3 sequence is 13 residues long. Trimming took off 2 bases at V and 15 bases at J, with 17 bases between the two ends. CDR1 WNHNN and CDR2 SYGVQD come from the germline V gene (reference sequence). The CDR3 spells CASSERGSQGRFF. CDR3 bases: TGCGCCAGCAGTGAGCGGGGTTCCCAGGGTCGGTTCTTC.

The rearrangement links TRBV5-6 to TRBJ2-1; D not certain. The CDR3 spans 14 residues. The germline V and J ends were trimmed by 0 bases and 9 bases, with 13 bases remaining between them. The germline V gene encodes CDR1 SGHDT and CDR2 YYEEEE. CDR3 nucleotide sequence: TGTGCCAGCAGCTTGGCCTCGCCGCCACTTGAGCAGTTCTTC. It encodes CASSLASPPLEQFF.

V and J are TRBV28 and TRBJ1-5, with D perhaps TRBD1 (6 bases). Germline V CDR1 and CDR2: MDHEN, SYDVKM. This CDR3 has 14 amino acids. With 4 bases removed from V and 4 bases from J, the gap between germline ends came to 11 bases. The CDR3: CASSWGAANQPQHF. The CDR3 DNA follows: TGTGCCAGCAGTTGGGGGGCGGCTAATCAGCCCCAGCATTTT.

The chain couples TRBV18 to TRBJ1-3, with 7 bases fitting TRBD1. The J segment lost 4 bases and the V segment lost 5 bases, leaving 11 bases of the junction unmatched. The CDR3 totals 16 residues. Germline V lookup: CDR1 KGHSH, CDR2 LQKENI. CDR3 nucleotide sequence: TGTGCCAGCTCAGACGTCGACAGGGCATCAGGAAACACCATATATTTT. As protein: CASSDVDRASGNTIYF.

About this clone: The sample carries other DNA sequences with the same CDR3. The chain joins TRBV18 to TRBJ2-7; D possibly corresponds to TRBD1 (6 bases). The V end was cut by 3 bases, the J end by 1 base, with 7 bases between. The CDR3 loop spans 13 amino acids. Germline CDR1 is KGHSH and CDR2 is LQKENI. The CDR3 coding sequence is TGTGCCAGCTCACCGGACAGTTCCTACGAGCAGTACTTC. Protein product: CASSPDSSYEQYF.

The V call is TRBV7-9, the J call TRBJ1-1; 8 bases fit TRBD1. The CDR3 has 13 amino acids. The ends lost 6 bases at V and 4 bases at J; junction bases unmatched: 4. Germline V CDR1 and CDR2: SEHNR, FQNEAQ (reference sequence). CDR3: CASSWTGLTEAFF. The CDR3 bases are TGTGCCAGCAGTTGGACAGGGCTCACTGAAGCTTTCTTT. The complete variable domain, with remaining parts taken from reference TRBV7-9 and TRBJ1-1, reads DTGVSQNPRHKITKRGQNVTFRCDPISEHNRLYWYRQTLGQGPEFLTYFQNEAQLEKSRLLSDRFSAERPKGSFSTLEIQRTEQGDSAMYLCASSWTGLTEAFFGQGTRLTVV.

This chain uses TRBV12-2 with TRBJ2-3. TRBV12-2 is tagged as a pseudogene. This CDR3 is 16 amino acids long. CDR3 loop: CASRPRLGGYTDTQYF. The DNA of the CDR3 is TGTGCAAGTCGCCCCCGGTTGGGCGGATACACAGATACGCAGTATTTT.

This chain uses TRBV11-2 with TRBJ1-6; no clear D gene. V lost 4 bases and J lost 7, with 23 bases in between. CDR1 SGHAT and CDR2 FQNNGV come from the germline V gene. CDR3 size: 18 residues. CDR3: CASSSGRVLGRSNSPLHF. In DNA, the CDR3 is TGTGCCAGCAGCTCCGGACGCGTGCTCGGACGGTCCAATTCACCCCTCCACTTT.

J is TRBJ2-7 and V is TRBV4-1; possible D gene TRBD1, 6 bases. The CDR3 is made up of 15 amino acids. Germline V lookup: CDR1 MGHRA, CDR2 YSYEKL. Trimming removed 0 bases from V and 4 bases from J, with 13 bases in between. This CDR3 is CASSQDRAGVYEQYF. The CDR3 DNA sequence: TGCGCCAGCAGCCAAGATCGGGCAGGGGTTTACGAGCAGTACTTC.

The CDR3 region has the DNA TGCAGCGTGTCAGGGGCGACCTCCCGCTACGAGCAGTACTTC. Amino acids: CSVSGATSRYEQYF. V usage is TRBV29-1 and J usage is TRBJ2-7; D might be TRBD1 (6 bases). The V gene's germline CDR1 is SQVTM and CDR2 ANQGSEA. This CDR3 has 14 amino acids. Trimming removed 6 bases at V and 3 bases at J, with 18 bases between.

The chain employs TRBV24-1 and TRBJ2-2, with 11 bases matching TRBD1. Germline V gives CDR1 KGHDR, CDR2 SFDVKD. This CDR3 has 18 amino acids. The trim removed 0 bases at V and 5 bases at J, leaving 7 bases unmatched. Written as DNA, the CDR3 is TGTGCCACCAGTGATTTGGCCCGGACAGGGGGCGGGACCGGGGAGCTGTTTTTT. It translates to CATSDLARTGGGTGELFF.

This rearrangement joins TRBV5-1 to TRBJ1-6; possible D gene TRBD1, 5 bases. CDR3 length: 16 residues. CDR1 SGHRS and CDR2 YFSETQ come from the germline V gene. V dropped 2 bases and J dropped 5 bases, with 14 bases sitting between them. As DNA, the CDR3 is TGCGCCAGCAGCTTTAGACCGGGGGGGAATAATTCACCCCTCCACTTT. Translating gives CASSFRPGGNNSPLHF.

This chain uses TRBV2 with TRBJ1-5, with D perhaps matching TRBD1 (6 bases). The germline V and J ends were trimmed by 10 bases and 3 bases, with 16 bases remaining between them. The CDR3 covers 14 residues. CDR1 and CDR2 (germline): SNHLY, FYNNEI. The CDR3 protein is CATVTGTLNQPQHF. The CDR3 DNA reads TGTGCCACCGTGACAGGAACCCTCAATCAGCCCCAGCATTTT.